This T cell receptor (beta chain) was identified during a study of OX40 agonist ivuxolimab in advanced cancers. The assay was immunoSEQ multiplex PCR, and TCRdb's table has in-frame clones only and misses some. Of about 81,000 clones in the sample, roughly four fifths were seen once. Looked up from germline, CDR1 is MDHEN and CDR2 is SYDVKM. The CDR3 totals 13 residues. Trimming at V came to 6 bases and at J to 9 bases, leaving 10 bases not matched to a gene. This sequence originates from an adult with an advanced solid tumor such as melanoma, head and neck, liver or kidney cancer. The chain is built from TRBV28 and TRBJ2-5, with 7 nucleotides matching TRBD2. The source was CD4+ or CD8+ T cells sorted from blood, collected in a trial of the OX40 agonist ivuxolimab. The CDR3 reads CASRWDYPAPQYF. The CDR3, as DNA: TGTGCCAGCAGGTGGGACTACCCGGCGCCCCAGTACTTC.